There are many counts of the clone carrying this TCR beta chain. The record originates from a study of human T cells and chemical hapten exposure. CDR1 and CDR2 (germline): SQVTM, ANQGSEA. V gave up 5 bases and J gave up 4 bases, with 11 bases separating them. The CDR3 runs to 13 residues. Indicated time point: patch test 2, 6 weeks after DPC sensitization. Treatment denoted: therapeutic diphenylcyclopropenone sensitization with weekly scalp DPC. TCRdb called the RACE reads again in MiXCR, with one record for every CDR3 protein. The table has fewer than 85,000 distinct CDR3 sequences, roughly 10% seen once.

This specimen consisted of whole blood, obtained in connection with sensitization to the hapten diphenylcyclopropenone (DPC). The chain uses TRBV29-1 and TRBJ2-2; D gene ambiguous. This receptor was taken from a woman aged 25-40 years with alopecia areata. Some clones in this sample may be carry-over from other donors' samples. The CDR3 loop reads CSVSGSVTGELFF. DNA for the CDR3: TGCAGCGTTTCAGGCTCGGTCACCGGGGAGCTGTTTTTT.